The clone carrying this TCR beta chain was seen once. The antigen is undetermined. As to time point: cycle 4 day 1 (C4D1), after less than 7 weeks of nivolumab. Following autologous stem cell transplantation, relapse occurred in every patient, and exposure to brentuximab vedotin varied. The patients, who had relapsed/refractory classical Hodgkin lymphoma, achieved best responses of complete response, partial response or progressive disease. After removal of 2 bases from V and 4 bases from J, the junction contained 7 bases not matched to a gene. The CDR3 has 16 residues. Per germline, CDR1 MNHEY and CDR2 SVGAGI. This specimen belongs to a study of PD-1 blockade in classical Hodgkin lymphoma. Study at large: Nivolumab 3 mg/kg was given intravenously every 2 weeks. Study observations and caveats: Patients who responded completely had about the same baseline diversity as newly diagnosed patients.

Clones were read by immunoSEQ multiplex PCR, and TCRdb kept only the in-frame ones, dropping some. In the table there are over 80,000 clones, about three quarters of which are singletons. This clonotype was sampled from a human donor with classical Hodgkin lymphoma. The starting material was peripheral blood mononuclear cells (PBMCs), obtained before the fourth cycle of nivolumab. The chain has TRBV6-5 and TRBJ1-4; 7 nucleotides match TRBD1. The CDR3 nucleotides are TGTGCCAGCAGTTACACTTACAGGGGAGTTAATGAAAAACTGTTTTTT. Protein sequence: CASSYTYRGVNEKLFF.